This TCR beta chain appears in the sequencing data of a study of cytomegalovirus exposure and HLA in healthy donors. CDR3 size: 12 residues. The germline V gene has CDR1 SGHNT and CDR2 YENEEA. Between the trimmed V and J ends, which lost 5 bases and 3 bases, there was a span of 4 bases. The PCR made use of 60 Vbeta and 13 Jbeta primers. The protocol was immunoSEQ multiplex PCR, while the TCRdb copy is restricted to in-frame clones and leaves out a portion. The table lists around 85,000 clones, 70% to 80% of them singletons, with about 22% in the top ten. General study findings and limits: Cytomegalovirus status was reportedly diagnosed by the classifier with high specificity and sensitivity. Later genetic work tied a missense DCLRE1C variant to beta-chain V and J trimming. Later on, an analysis showed TCR association rates differing by HLA locus, with DRB1 the most and HLA-C the fewest.

About this clone itself: The antigen is unknown.

The genes are TRBV11-3 and TRBJ2-2; D is undetermined. The specimen was PBMCs. The origin of this receptor is a man younger than 45 in good health and CMV-seropositive. The CDR3, as DNA: TGTGCCAGCAGCCGAGACACCGGGGAGCTGTTTTTT. This gives the protein CASSRDTGELFF. The complete variable domain, with remaining parts taken from reference TRBV11-3 and TRBJ2-2, reads EAGVVQSPRYKIIEKKQPVAFWCNPISGHNTLYWYLQNLGQGPELLIRYENEEAVDDSQLPKDRFSAERLKGVDSTLKIQPAELGDSAVYLCASSRDTGELFFGEGSRLTVL.